This T cell receptor beta chain was documented in a study of T cell responses to AZD1222 COVID-19 vaccine. Study in general: Pooled samples include second doses given at about 4 or 12 weeks.

Sequencing used immunoSEQ multiplex PCR; TCRdb keeps in-frame clones, though not all of them. This table holds tens of thousands of clones, 87% found once. To note about this clone: What it binds is not known.

General study findings and limits: Scientists sampled the repertoires only once the peak T cell response had passed. With dominance at 160-218 and 743-854, vaccine-associated CD4 TCRs spanned spike. Reportedly, close to half of spike-specific TCRs are directed against unmutated variant regions.

This receptor was taken from an adult in good health. Sequenced here: peripheral blood, sampled on day 0 of AZD1222 vaccination.

For the CDR3, the DNA is TGTGCCAGTAGTACCGGGGGCGCCTATCAGCCCCAGCATTTT. Its translation is CASSTGGAYQPQHF. This rearrangement joins TRBV19 to TRBJ1-5; tentative D call: TRBD1 (6 bases). The CDR3 is 14 amino acids. V lost 4 bases to trimming and J lost 5 bases, with 12 bases between them. CDR1 LNHDA and CDR2 SQIVND come from the germline V gene (reference sequence).